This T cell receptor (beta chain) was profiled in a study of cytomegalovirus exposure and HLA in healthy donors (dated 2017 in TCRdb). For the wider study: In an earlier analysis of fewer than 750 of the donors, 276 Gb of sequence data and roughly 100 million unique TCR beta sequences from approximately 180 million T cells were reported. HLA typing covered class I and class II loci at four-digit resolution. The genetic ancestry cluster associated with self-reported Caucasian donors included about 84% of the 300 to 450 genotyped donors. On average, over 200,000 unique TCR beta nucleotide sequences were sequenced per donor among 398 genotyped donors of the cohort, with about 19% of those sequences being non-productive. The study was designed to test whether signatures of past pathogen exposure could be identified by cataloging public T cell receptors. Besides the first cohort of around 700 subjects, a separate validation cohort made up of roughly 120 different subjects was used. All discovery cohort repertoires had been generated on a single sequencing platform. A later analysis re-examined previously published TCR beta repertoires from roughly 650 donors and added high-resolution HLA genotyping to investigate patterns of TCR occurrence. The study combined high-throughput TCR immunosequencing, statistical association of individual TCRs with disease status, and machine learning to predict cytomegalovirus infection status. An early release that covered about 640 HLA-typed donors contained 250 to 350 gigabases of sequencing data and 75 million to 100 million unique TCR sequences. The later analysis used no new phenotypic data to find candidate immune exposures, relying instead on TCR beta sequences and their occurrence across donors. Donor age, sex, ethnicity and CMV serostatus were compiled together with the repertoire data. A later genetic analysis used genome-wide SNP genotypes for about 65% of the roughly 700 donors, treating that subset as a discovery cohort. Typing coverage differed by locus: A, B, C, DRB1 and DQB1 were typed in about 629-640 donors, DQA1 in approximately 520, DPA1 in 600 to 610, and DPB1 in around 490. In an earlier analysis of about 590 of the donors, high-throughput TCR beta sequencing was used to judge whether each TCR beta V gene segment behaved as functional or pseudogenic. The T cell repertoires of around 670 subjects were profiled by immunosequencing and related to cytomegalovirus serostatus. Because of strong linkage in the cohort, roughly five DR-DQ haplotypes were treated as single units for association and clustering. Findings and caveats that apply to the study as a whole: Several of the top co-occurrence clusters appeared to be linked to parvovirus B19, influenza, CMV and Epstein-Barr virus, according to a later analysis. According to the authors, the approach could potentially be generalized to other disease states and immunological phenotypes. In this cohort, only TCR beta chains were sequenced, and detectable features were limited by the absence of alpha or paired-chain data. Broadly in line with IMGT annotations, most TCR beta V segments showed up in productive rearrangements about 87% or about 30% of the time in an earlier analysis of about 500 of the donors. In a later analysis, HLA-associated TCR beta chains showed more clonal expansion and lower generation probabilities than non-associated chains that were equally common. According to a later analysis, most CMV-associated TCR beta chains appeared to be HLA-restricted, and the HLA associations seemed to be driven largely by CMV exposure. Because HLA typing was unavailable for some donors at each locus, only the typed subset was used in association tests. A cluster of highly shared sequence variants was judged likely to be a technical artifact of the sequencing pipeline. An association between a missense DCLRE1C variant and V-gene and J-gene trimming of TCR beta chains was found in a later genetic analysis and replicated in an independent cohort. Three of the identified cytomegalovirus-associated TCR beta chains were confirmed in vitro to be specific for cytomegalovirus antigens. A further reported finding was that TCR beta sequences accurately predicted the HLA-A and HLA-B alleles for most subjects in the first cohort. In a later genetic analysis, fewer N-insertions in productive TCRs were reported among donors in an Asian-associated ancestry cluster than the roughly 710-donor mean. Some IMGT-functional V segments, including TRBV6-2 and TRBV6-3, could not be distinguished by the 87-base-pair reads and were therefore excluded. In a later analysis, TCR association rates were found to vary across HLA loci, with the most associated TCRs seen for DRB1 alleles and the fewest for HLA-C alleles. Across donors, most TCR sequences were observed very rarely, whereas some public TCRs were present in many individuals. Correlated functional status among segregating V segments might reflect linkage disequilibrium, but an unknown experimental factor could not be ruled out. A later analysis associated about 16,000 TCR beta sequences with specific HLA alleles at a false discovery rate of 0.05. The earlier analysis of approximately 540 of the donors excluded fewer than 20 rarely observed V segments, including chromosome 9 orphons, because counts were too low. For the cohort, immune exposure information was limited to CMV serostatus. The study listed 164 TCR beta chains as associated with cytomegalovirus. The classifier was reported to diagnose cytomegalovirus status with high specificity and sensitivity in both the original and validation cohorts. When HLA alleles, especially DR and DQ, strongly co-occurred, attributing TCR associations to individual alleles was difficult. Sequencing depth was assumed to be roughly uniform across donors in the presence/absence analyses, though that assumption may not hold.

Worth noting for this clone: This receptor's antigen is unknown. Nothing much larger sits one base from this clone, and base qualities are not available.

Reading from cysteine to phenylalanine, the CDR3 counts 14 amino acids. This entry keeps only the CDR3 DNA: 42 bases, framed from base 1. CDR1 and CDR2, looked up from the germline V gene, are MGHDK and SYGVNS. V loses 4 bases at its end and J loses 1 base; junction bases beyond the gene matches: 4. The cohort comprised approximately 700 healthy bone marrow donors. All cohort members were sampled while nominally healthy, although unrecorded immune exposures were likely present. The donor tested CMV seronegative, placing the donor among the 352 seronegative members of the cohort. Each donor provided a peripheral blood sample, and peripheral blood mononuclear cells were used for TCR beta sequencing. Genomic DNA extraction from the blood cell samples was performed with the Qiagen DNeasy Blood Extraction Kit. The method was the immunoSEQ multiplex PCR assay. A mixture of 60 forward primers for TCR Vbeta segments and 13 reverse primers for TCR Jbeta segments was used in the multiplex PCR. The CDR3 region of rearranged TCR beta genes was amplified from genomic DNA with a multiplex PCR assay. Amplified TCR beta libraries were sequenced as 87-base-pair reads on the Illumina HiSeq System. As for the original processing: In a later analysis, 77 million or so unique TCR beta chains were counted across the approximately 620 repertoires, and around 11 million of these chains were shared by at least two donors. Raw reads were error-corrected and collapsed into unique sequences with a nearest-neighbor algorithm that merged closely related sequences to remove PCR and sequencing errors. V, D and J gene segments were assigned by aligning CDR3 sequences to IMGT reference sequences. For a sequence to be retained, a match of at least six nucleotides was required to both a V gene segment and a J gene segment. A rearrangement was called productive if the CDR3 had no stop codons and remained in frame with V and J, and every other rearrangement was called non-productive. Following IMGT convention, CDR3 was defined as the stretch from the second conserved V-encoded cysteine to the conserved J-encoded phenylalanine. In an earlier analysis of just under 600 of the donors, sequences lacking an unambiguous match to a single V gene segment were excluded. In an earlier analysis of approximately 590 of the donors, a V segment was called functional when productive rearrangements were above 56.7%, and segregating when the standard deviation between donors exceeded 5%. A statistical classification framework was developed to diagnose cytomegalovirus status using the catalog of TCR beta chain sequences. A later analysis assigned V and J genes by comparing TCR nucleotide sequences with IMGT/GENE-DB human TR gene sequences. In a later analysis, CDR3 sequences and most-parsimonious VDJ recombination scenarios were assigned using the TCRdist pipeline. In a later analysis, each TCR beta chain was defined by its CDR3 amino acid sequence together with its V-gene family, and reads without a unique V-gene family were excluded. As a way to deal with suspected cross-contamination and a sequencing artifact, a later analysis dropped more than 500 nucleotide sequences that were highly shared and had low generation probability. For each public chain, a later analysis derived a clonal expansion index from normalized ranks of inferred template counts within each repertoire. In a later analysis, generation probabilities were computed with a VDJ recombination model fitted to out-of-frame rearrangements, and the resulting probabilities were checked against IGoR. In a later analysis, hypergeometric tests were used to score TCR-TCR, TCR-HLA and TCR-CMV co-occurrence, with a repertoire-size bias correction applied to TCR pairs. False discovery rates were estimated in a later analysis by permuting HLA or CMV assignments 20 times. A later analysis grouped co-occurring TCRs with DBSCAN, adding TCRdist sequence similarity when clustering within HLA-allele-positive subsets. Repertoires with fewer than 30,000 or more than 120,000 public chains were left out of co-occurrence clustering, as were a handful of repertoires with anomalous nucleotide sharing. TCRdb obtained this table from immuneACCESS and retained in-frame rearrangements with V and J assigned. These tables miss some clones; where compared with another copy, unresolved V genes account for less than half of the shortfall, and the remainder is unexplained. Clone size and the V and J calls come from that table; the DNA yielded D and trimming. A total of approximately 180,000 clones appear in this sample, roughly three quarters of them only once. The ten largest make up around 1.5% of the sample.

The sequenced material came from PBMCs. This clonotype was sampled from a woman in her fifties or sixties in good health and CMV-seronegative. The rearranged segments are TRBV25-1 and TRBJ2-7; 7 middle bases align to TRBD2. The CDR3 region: CASSVGGKSYEQYF. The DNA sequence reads TGTGCCAGCAGTGTGGGAGGGAAGTCCTACGAGCAGTACTTC.